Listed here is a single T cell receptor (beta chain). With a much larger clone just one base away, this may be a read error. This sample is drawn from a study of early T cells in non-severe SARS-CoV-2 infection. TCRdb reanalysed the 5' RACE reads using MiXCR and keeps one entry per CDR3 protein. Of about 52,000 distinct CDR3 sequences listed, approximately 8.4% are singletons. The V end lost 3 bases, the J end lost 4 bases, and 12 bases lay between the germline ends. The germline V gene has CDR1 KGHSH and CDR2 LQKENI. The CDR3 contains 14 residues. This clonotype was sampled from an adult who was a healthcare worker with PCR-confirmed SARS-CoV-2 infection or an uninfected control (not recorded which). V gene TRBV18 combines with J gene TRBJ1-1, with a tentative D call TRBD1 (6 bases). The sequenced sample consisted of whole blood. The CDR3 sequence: CASSPTGYVTEAFF. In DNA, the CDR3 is TGTGCCAGCTCACCCACAGGGTACGTCACTGAAGCTTTCTTT.